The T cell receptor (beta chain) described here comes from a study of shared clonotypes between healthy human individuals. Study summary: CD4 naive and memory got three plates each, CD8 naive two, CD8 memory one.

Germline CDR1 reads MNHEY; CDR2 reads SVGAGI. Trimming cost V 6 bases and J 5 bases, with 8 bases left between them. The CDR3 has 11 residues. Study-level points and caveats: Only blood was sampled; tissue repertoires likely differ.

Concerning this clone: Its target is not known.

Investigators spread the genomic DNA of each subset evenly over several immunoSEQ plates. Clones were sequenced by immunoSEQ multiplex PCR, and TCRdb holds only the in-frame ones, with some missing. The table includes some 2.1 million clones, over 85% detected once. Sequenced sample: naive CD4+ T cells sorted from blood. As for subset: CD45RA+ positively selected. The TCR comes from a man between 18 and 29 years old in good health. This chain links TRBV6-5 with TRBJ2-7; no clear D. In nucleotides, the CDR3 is TGTGCCAGCAGGCGAAGCGACGAGCAGTACTTC. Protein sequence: CASRRSDEQYF.